Described below is a single T cell receptor (beta chain) sequence and its context. Its antigen is unknown. Trimming took 0 bases from V and 3 from J, leaving 9 bases between them. Per germline, CDR1 LGHNA and CDR2 YSLEER. The CDR3 covers 15 residues. The sample originates from a study of CD8+ T cells in alopecia areata. Study-level findings and limits: Normal scalp had lower clonality than lesional scalp, with alopecia totalis/universalis lesions showing this most strongly.

The treatment denotes: oral pan-JAK inhibitor, 5-10 mg twice daily. Collected material from alopecia areata patients comprised lesional scalp punch biopsies and peripheral blood. RNA extraction was followed by reverse transcription into cDNA, which acted as the sequencing template. Here immunoSEQ multiplex PCR was the method, and the copy in TCRdb shows in-frame clones only, minus some. The table includes 150,000 to 200,000 clones, 50% to 70% detected once. The material sequenced was CD4+ T cells sorted from blood, taken at roughly week 49, from a patient treated with tofacitinib. The TCR comes from a human donor with alopecia areata. The V gene is TRBV4-3, the J gene TRBJ2-1, with D possibly being TRBD1 (5 bases). The CDR3 coding sequence is TGCGCCAGCAGCCAAGATTTAAGGGGCTACAATGAGCAGTTCTTC. This codes for CASSQDLRGYNEQFF.